The 5 T cell receptor beta chains listed next were all sequenced from one sample in a study of blood T cell repertoires in COVID-19. Method: immunoSEQ multiplex PCR; TCRdb's copy keeps in-frame clones and lacks some. The sample records some 200,000 clones, 92% being singletons. The sequenced material came from peripheral blood. Receptors were obtained from a man aged 30 to 39 with acute or convalescent COVID-19.

The chain is built from TRBV5-1 and TRBJ2-7; 7 nucleotides match TRBD2. Trimming took 0 bases from V and 0 from J; bases not matched to a gene: 6. CDR1 and CDR2 from the germline V gene are SGHRS and YFSETQ. This CDR3 has 16 residues. The CDR3 here is CASSLALTSTSYEQYF. The CDR3 region has the DNA TGCGCCAGCAGCTTGGCTTTGACTAGCACCTCCTACGAGCAGTACTTC.

The chain links TRBV6-1 to TRBJ1-2; D is unclear. The CDR3 consists of 15 residues. Per the germline V gene, CDR1 is MNHNS and CDR2 is SASEGT. Trimming pared 0 bases from V and 3 bases from J, leaving 11 bases between. As DNA, the CDR3 is TGTGCCAGCAGTGAAGCGCTCTCAGGCTACTATGGCTACACCTTC. Amino acid sequence: CASSEALSGYYGYTF.

The rearrangement uses TRBV25-1 and TRBJ1-4; D is unclear. With 1 base removed from V and 7 bases from J, the gap between germline ends came to 13 bases. Germline V gives CDR1 MGHDK, CDR2 SYGVNS. The CDR3 runs 15 residues. The CDR3 DNA reads as TGTGCCAGCAGTGAATCCGGGGTGTGGTCTGAAAAACTGTTTTTT. It encodes CASSESGVWSEKLFF.

The rearrangement joins TRBV4-1 to TRBJ1-3; D is uncertain. Per germline, CDR1 MGHRA and CDR2 YSYEKL. Trimming took 2 bases from V and 7 from J, leaving 12 bases between them. CDR3 length: 14 amino acids. CDR3 DNA: TGCGCCAGCAGCCAACCCCGGAGTCTGAACACCATATATTTT. This gives the protein CASSQPRSLNTIYF.

The J gene is TRBJ1-1, the V gene TRBV28, with D unclear. The V end lost 5 bases, the J end lost 1 base, and 8 bases lay between the germline ends. The CDR3 is 13 amino acids. Per the germline V gene, CDR1 is MDHEN and CDR2 is SYDVKM. The CDR3 DNA is TGTGCCAGCAGTGAACAGAGGAACACTGAAGCTTTCTTT. Its translation is CASSEQRNTEAFF.